The clone carrying this TCR beta chain has ten or more counts. Its target is unknown. V lost 1 base to trimming and J lost 2 bases, with 9 bases between them. Germline V gene sequence: CDR1 SQVTM, CDR2 ANQGSEA. The CDR3 runs 14 residues. Each CDR3 protein is one row after TCRdb ran MiXCR on the RT-PCR reads. The sample lists approximately 170,000 distinct CDR3 sequences, roughly 14% occurring once. The sample comes from a study of response to subunit inactivated influenza vaccine. General study results and limits: Each seasonal influenza vaccination recruits few new T cells, the authors suggested.

This receptor was obtained from a middle-aged man who received an inactivated influenza vaccine. This specimen consisted of CD8+ T cells sorted from PBMCs, obtained about 5 days after vaccination. V is TRBV29-1 and J is TRBJ2-1; tentative D call: TRBD1 (5 bases). The CDR3 sequence is CSVEGQGPYNEQFF. The DNA for the CDR3 is TGCAGCGTTGAAGGCCAGGGTCCCTACAATGAGCAGTTCTTC.